This TCR beta chain was sequenced during a study of OX40 agonist ivuxolimab in advanced cancers. TCRdb's table, derived via immunoSEQ multiplex PCR, lists solely in-frame clones and lacks some. The sample consists of about 80,000 clones, approximately 90% of them appearing once. The sequencing used CD4+ or CD8+ T cells sorted from blood, collected in a trial of the OX40 agonist ivuxolimab. The receptor was isolated from an adult with an advanced solid tumor such as melanoma, head and neck, liver or kidney cancer.

CDR3 loop: CASSYTSGGVYNEQFF. CDR3 DNA: TGTGCCAGCAGTTACACTAGCGGGGGAGTCTACAATGAGCAGTTCTTC. The chain employs TRBV6-5 and TRBJ2-1; 11 nucleotides match TRBD2. CDR3 size: 16 residues. Trimming at V came to 2 bases and at J to 3 bases, leaving 3 bases not matched to a gene. Germline V gene data show CDR1 as MNHEY and CDR2 as SVGAGI.